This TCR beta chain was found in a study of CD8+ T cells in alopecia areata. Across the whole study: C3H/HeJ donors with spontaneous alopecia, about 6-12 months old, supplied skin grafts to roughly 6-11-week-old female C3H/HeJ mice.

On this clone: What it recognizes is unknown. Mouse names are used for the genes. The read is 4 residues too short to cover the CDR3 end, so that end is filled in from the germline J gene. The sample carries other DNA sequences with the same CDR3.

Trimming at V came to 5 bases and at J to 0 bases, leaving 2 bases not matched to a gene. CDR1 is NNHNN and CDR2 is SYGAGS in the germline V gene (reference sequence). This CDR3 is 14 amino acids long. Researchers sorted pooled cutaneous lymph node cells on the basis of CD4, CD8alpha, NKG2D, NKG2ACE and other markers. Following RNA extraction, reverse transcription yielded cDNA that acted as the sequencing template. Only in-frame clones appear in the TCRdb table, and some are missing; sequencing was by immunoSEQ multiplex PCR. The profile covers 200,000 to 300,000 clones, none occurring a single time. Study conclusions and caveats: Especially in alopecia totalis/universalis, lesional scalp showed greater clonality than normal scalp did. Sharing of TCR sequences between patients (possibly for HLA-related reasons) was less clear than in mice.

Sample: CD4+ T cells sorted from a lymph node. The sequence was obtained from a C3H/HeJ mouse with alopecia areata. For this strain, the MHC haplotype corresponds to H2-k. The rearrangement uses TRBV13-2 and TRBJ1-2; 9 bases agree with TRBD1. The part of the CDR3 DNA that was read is TGTGCCAGCGGGGGGGACAGGGCAAACTCC. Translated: CASGGDRANS. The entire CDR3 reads CASGGDRANSDYTF.